A single sample is the source of the 22 T cell receptor beta chains below, sequenced in a study of PD-L1 blockade in urothelial cancer. Produced via immunoSEQ multiplex PCR; TCRdb's table is partial and in-frame only. The data hold 70,000 to 75,000 clones, with 85% to 90% observed a single time. The specimen was PBMCs, collected around atezolizumab (anti-PD-L1) treatment. Every receptor here comes from a man in his 60s with urothelial cancer.

This clone appeared once. The chain recombines TRBV7-6 with TRBJ2-7; a weak D match, TRBD1 (6 bases). The CDR3 is 11 residues long. V lost 5 bases, J lost 5 bases, and 7 bases lay in between. Germline CDR1 and CDR2: SGHVS and FNYEAQ. The CDR3 is CASSAGDEQYF. CDR3 nucleotide sequence: TGTGCCAGCAGCGCAGGGGACGAGCAGTACTTC.

The DNA for the CDR3 is TGCGCCAGCAGCATAGTAGCGGGCAGCTCCTACAATGAGCAGTTCTTC. It specifies CASSIVAGSSYNEQFF. V gene TRBV5-1 combines with J gene TRBJ2-1, with 7 bases that match TRBD2. Germline-derived CDR1 and CDR2 are SGHRS and YFSETQ. V shed 4 bases and J 0 bases; nucleotides not matched to a gene: 7. CDR3 size: 16 residues.

The J gene is TRBJ1-1, the V gene TRBV5-1; no reliable D call. CDR1 SGHRS and CDR2 YFSETQ come from the germline V gene. V lost 3 bases and J lost 1, with 10 bases in between. The CDR3 is 14 amino acids. DNA for the CDR3: TGCGCCAGCAGCTCCGGGGAAGAGAACACTGAAGCTTTCTTT. It codes for CASSSGEENTEAFF.

This chain connects TRBV7-2 to TRBJ2-7; TRBD2 aligns across 10 bases. Germline CDR1 SGHTA, CDR2 FQGNSA. The CDR3 contains 15 residues. Losses at the gene ends were 1 base for V and 7 bases for J; bases not matched to a gene: 7. The CDR3, as DNA: TGTGCCAGCAGCTTAGACTCTAGGACTAGCGGAGAGCAGTACTTC. The encoded protein is CASSLDSRTSGEQYF.

J is TRBJ1-4 and V is TRBV5-5; possible D gene TRBD1, 6 bases. This CDR3 contains 15 residues. The V and J ends lost 2 bases and 3 bases respectively, with 11 bases between them. Germline CDR1 and CDR2: SGHKS and YYEKEE (reference sequence). CDR3 DNA sequence: TGTGCCAGCAGCTTCGACAGGACGTCTAATGAAAAACTGTTTTTT. This encodes CASSFDRTSNEKLFF.

The chain employs TRBV11-3 and TRBJ1-6, with D hard to call. Germline V gene lookup returns CDR1 SGHNT and CDR2 YENEEA. The CDR3 length is 13 residues. V was cut by 1 base and J by 7 bases, with 5 bases left in between. The CDR3 here is CASSLGGNSPLHF. The CDR3 DNA is TGTGCCAGCAGCTTAGGAGGGAATTCACCCCTCCACTTT.

The V call is TRBV19, the J call TRBJ1-3; TRBD1 matches 9 bases. J lost 2 bases, V lost 4 bases, and 6 bases had no gene match. The CDR3 totals 16 residues. Germline lookup yields CDR1 LNHDA and CDR2 SQIVND (reference sequence). In nucleotides, the CDR3 is TGTGCCAGTAGTACTTGGGGACAGGGAGCTGGAAACACCATATATTTT. Its protein is CASSTWGQGAGNTIYF.

The CDR3 protein is CASSPQGQGANYGYTF. The CDR3 region has the DNA TGTGCCAGCTCACCGCAGGGACAGGGGGCGAACTATGGCTACACCTTC. The V call is TRBV18, the J call TRBJ1-2; TRBD1 matches 12 bases. Trimming at V came to 3 bases and at J to 2 bases, leaving 4 bases not matched to a gene. Germline loops: CDR1 KGHSH, CDR2 LQKENI. The CDR3 length is 16 residues. The full variable domain, its missing parts supplied by reference TRBV18 and TRBJ1-2, is NAGVMQNPRHLVRRRGQEARLRCSPMKGHSHVYWYRQLPEEGLKFMVYLQKENIIDESGMPKERFSAEFPKEGPSILRIQQVVRGDSAAYFCASSPQGQGANYGYTFGSGTRLTVV.

This clone was seen a handful of times. The genes are TRBV19 and TRBJ1-2, with TRBD1 identical over 9 bases. CDR1 and CDR2 from the germline V gene are LNHDA and SQIVND (reference sequence). CDR3 length: 15 residues. J lost 4 bases, V lost 2 bases, and 5 bases had no gene match. This CDR3 is CASSIQTGGGYGYTF. The CDR3 nucleotides are TGTGCCAGTAGTATACAAACAGGGGGCGGCTATGGCTACACCTTC.

This chain uses TRBV20-1 with TRBJ2-1; TRBD2 might be the D (5 bases). V shed 5 bases and J shed 8 bases, with 10 bases lying between them. The germline CDR1 and CDR2 sequences are DFQATT and SNEGSKA (reference sequence). The CDR3 has 11 residues. The CDR3: CSAVGRDEQFF. Written as DNA, the CDR3 is TGCAGTGCTGTGGGGAGAGATGAGCAGTTCTTC.

This chain joins TRBV5-1 and TRBJ1-2; D is uncertain. There are 13 residues in the CDR3. Germline V gene lookup returns CDR1 SGHRS and CDR2 YFSETQ. V lost 0 bases, J lost 3 bases, and 6 bases lay in between. CDR3 in DNA: TGCGCCAGCAGCTTGGCTTCAGACTATGGCTACACCTTC. Translation gives CASSLASDYGYTF.

The V gene is TRBV5-5, the J gene TRBJ1-2; possible D gene TRBD1, 5 bases. V lost 0 bases and J lost 7, with 13 bases in between. In germline, CDR1 is SGHKS, CDR2 YYEKEE (reference sequence). This CDR3 has 14 residues. The CDR3 sequence is CASSLELGTGGYTF. The CDR3 DNA reads TGTGCCAGCAGCTTGGAACTCGGGACTGGTGGCTACACCTTC.

The CDR3 region is CAWSVSSGTDTQYF. The CDR3 DNA follows: TGTGCCTGGAGTGTATCTAGCGGGACAGATACGCAGTATTTT. V is TRBV30 and J is TRBJ2-3; 8 bases line up with TRBD2. This CDR3 region has 14 residues. The V gene end was trimmed by 0 bases and the J gene end by 3 bases; junction bases not matched to a gene: 2. Germline-derived CDR1 and CDR2 are GTSNPN and SVGIG (reference sequence).

The chain employs TRBV11-3 and TRBJ2-3; the D gene is possibly TRBD1 (5 bases). Deletions cut 1 base from V and 2 bases from J, with 7 bases between. Germline loops: CDR1 SGHNT, CDR2 YENEEA. The CDR3 extends over 14 amino acids. The chain's CDR3 is CASSLGGLTDTQYF. The CDR3 nucleotides are TGTGCCAGCAGCTTAGGGGGCCTCACAGATACGCAGTATTTT.

J is TRBJ2-7 and V is TRBV7-2, with 9 bases that match TRBD1. Germline-derived CDR1 and CDR2 are SGHTA and FQGNSA. The CDR3 covers 16 residues. V shed 1 base, J shed 4 bases, and the junction held 8 bases outside the gene matches. CDR3 residues: CASSLGGGQGTYEQYF. The CDR3 DNA is TGTGCCAGCAGCTTAGGTGGTGGACAGGGGACTTACGAGCAGTACTTC. Full variable domain (rest looked up from reference TRBV7-2 and TRBJ2-7): GAGVSQSPSNKVTEKGKDVELRCDPISGHTALYWYRQSLGQGLEFLIYFQGNSAPDKSGLPSDRFSAERTGGSVSTLTIQRTQQEDSAVYLCASSLGGGQGTYEQYFGPGTRLTVT.

J is TRBJ2-7 and V is TRBV6-5; D gene ambiguous. Per germline, CDR1 MNHEY and CDR2 SVGAGI. Trimming pared 1 base from V and 4 bases from J, leaving 2 bases between. This CDR3 region has 11 residues. CDR3 DNA sequence: TGTGCCAGCAGTTACTTATACGAGCAGTACTTC. This sequence encodes CASSYLYEQYF.

V usage is TRBV6-1 and J usage is TRBJ1-1; 11 bases line up with TRBD1. CDR1 is MNHNS and CDR2 is SASEGT in the germline V gene. V shed 3 bases, J shed 4 bases, and the junction held 4 bases outside the gene matches. The CDR3 runs 15 residues. The CDR3 loop is CASSEGQGGTTEAFF. CDR3 sequence (DNA): TGTGCCAGCAGTGAGGGACAGGGGGGTACCACTGAAGCTTTCTTT.

The rearrangement joins TRBV9 to TRBJ2-5; tentative D call: TRBD2 (6 bases). Germline loops: CDR1 SGDLS, CDR2 YYNGEE. V was trimmed by 0 bases and J by 5 bases, leaving 11 bases between them. The CDR3 spans 14 residues. CDR3 sequence (DNA): TGTGCCAGCAGCGTAGAGGGGACTCTGGAGACCCAGTACTTC. Translating it yields CASSVEGTLETQYF.

This sequence joins TRBV7-9 and TRBJ1-4; the D is unclear. Germline CDR1 is SEHNR and CDR2 is FQNEAQ (reference sequence). Trimming cost V 6 bases and J 2 bases, with 16 bases left between them. This CDR3 has 16 residues. The CDR3 is CASRPYFGPTNEKLFF. CDR3 in DNA: TGTGCCAGCAGGCCCTATTTCGGTCCTACTAATGAAAAACTGTTTTTT.

This chain joins TRBV4-3 and TRBJ1-1, with 8 bases matching TRBD1. V shed 2 bases, J shed 2 bases, and the junction held 4 bases outside the gene matches. Germline CDR1 reads LGHNA; CDR2 reads YSLEER. The CDR3 covers 15 residues. The CDR3 loop reads CASSQTDRANTEAFF. The DNA of the CDR3 is TGCGCCAGCAGCCAAACGGACAGGGCCAACACTGAAGCTTTCTTT.

CDR3 DNA: TGTGCCATCAGTCTAGCGGGCAATGAGCAGTTCTTC. Translation: CAISLAGNEQFF. The chain carries TRBV10-3 and TRBJ2-1; 8 bases match TRBD2. V gave up 5 bases and J gave up 6 bases; unmatched junction bases: 0. This CDR3 is built from 12 residues. CDR1 is ENHRY and CDR2 is SYGVKD in the germline V gene.

J is TRBJ1-1 and V is TRBV19; possible D gene TRBD1, 5 bases. The ends were cut back, 2 bases at V and 0 bases at J, with 7 bases in the middle. Germline V lookup: CDR1 LNHDA, CDR2 SQIVND (reference sequence). The CDR3 is 14 residues long. CDR3 protein: CASSIPTVNTEAFF. DNA of the CDR3: TGTGCCAGTAGTATACCGACAGTGAACACTGAAGCTTTCTTT.